The 15 T cell receptor beta chains listed next were all sequenced from one sample in a study of PD-L1 blockade in urothelial cancer. Time point denoted: pretreatment peripheral blood. The table came from immunoSEQ multiplex PCR; TCRdb's copy has only in-frame clones and leaves some out. The sample carries under 80,000 clones, 80% to 90% recorded once. Sequencing used PBMCs, obtained around atezolizumab (anti-PD-L1) treatment. These TCRs come from a man aged 70 or older with urothelial cancer.

The chain is built from TRBV5-1 and TRBJ1-2; the match to TRBD1 covers 8 bases. The ends lost 4 bases at V and 2 bases at J; junction bases unmatched: 7. The CDR3 sequence is 15 residues long. Per germline, CDR1 SGHRS and CDR2 YFSETQ. CDR3 residues: CASSQTGAGNYGYTF. The CDR3 DNA follows: TGCGCCAGCAGCCAGACAGGGGCAGGAAACTATGGCTACACCTTC.

J is TRBJ2-5 and V is TRBV5-4, with D unresolved. The CDR3 extends over 14 amino acids. Germline values: CDR1 SGHNT, CDR2 YYREEE (reference sequence). V lost 1 base and J lost 1, with 8 bases in between. The DNA for the CDR3 is TGTGCCAGCAGCTTGCCCCCCTCCCAAGAGACCCAGTACTTC. It translates to CASSLPPSQETQYF.

The chain is built from TRBV4-3 and TRBJ2-3; 10 nucleotides align to TRBD2. This CDR3 is 16 amino acids long. CDR1 is LGHNA, CDR2 YSLEER, per germline. V was pared by 0 bases and J by 4 bases, with 4 bases of the junction left unmatched. The CDR3, as DNA: TGCGCCAGCAGCCAAGACAAAGCGGGAGGGCCAGATACGCAGTATTTT. The encoded protein is CASSQDKAGGPDTQYF.

The rearrangement uses TRBV5-1 and TRBJ1-3; D is perhaps TRBD1 (5 bases). V shed 0 bases and J shed 5 bases, with 18 bases lying between them. The CDR3 extends over 17 amino acids. Looked up from germline, CDR1 is SGHRS and CDR2 is YFSETQ. The CDR3 reads CASSLVGEDIARNTIYF. The CDR3 nucleotides read TGCGCCAGCAGCTTGGTTGGGGAGGACATTGCCAGAAACACCATATATTTT.

This chain uses TRBV5-4 with TRBJ2-2; tentative D call: TRBD1 (6 bases). Looked up from germline, CDR1 is SGHNT and CDR2 is YYREEE (reference sequence). Trimming removed 1 base from V and 7 bases from J, with 11 bases in between. The CDR3 is 14 residues long. The DNA for the CDR3 is TGTGCCAGCAGCTTGTGGGGGCCGGGCGGGGAGCTGTTTTTT. Amino acid sequence: CASSLWGPGGELFF.

The V call is TRBV5-4, the J call TRBJ2-3, with TRBD2 as a possible D gene (6 bases). This CDR3 spans 15 amino acids. V was trimmed by 1 base and J by 1 base, leaving 10 bases between them. Looked up from germline, CDR1 is SGHNT and CDR2 is YYREEE (reference sequence). CDR3 in amino acids: CASSLPGEGTDTQYF. The CDR3 DNA reads as TGTGCCAGCAGCTTGCCGGGGGAGGGCACAGATACGCAGTATTTT.

V is TRBV2 and J is TRBJ2-3; 10 nucleotides match TRBD2. Germline trimming cut 6 bases from V and 3 bases from J; bases unmatched to any gene: 12. The length of the CDR3 is 17 residues. Germline values: CDR1 SNHLY, CDR2 FYNNEI. The CDR3 nucleotides read TGTGCCAGCAGATTTCTAGCGGGGGACCGAATTACAGATACGCAGTATTTT. It specifies CASRFLAGDRITDTQYF.

The chain carries TRBV9 and TRBJ2-2, with 11 bases fitting TRBD2. CDR3 length: 17 amino acids. With 1 base clipped from V and 3 bases from J, the junction kept 5 bases outside the gene matches. CDR1 is SGDLS and CDR2 is YYNGEE in the germline V gene. The CDR3 DNA reads as TGTGCCAGCAGCGTATCACTAGCGGGAGATTACACCGGGGAGCTGTTTTTT. Translated, it gives CASSVSLAGDYTGELFF.

This rearrangement joins TRBV19 to TRBJ2-1; TRBD2 aligns across 11 bases. V trimming: 0 bases; J trimming: 6 bases; junction bases outside the gene matches: 13. CDR1 and CDR2 (germline): LNHDA, SQIVND (reference sequence). This CDR3 is built from 19 residues. The CDR3 is CASSIDQERTSGPRNEQFF. CDR3 nucleotide sequence: TGTGCCAGTAGTATAGATCAAGAACGGACTAGCGGGCCTCGCAATGAGCAGTTCTTC.

The gene calls are TRBV19 and TRBJ2-7; TRBD2 is a possible D gene (6 bases). CDR1 and CDR2 (germline): LNHDA, SQIVND (reference sequence). V lost 4 bases, J lost 0 bases, and 10 bases lay in between. The CDR3 has 14 residues. CDR3 DNA: TGTGCCAGTAGTAGGGAGGACGTCTCCTACGAGCAGTACTTC. As protein: CASSREDVSYEQYF. Drawing the rest from reference TRBV19 and TRBJ2-7, the complete variable domain is DGGITQSPKYLFRKEGQNVTLSCEQNLNHDAMYWYRQDPGQGLRLIYYSQIVNDFQKGDIAEGYSVSREKKESFPLTVTSAQKNPTAFYLCASSREDVSYEQYFGPGTRLTVT.

The chain joins TRBV19 to TRBJ2-2; TRBD1 aligns across 8 bases. CDR1 is LNHDA and CDR2 is SQIVND in the germline V gene (reference sequence). CDR3 length: 17 amino acids. The V segment lost 3 bases and the J segment 3 bases; nucleotides outside the gene matches: 9. The DNA for the CDR3 is TGTGCCAGTAGTATCCCCTACGACAGGGGCGACACCGGGGAGCTGTTTTTT. It is translated as CASSIPYDRGDTGELFF.

This chain links TRBV6-5 with TRBJ2-7, with 8 bases fitting TRBD1. This CDR3 region has 14 residues. Germline lookup yields CDR1 MNHEY and CDR2 SVGAGI. V lost 4 bases, J lost 3 bases, and 5 bases stayed unmatched. CDR3 amino acids: CASSSGTGDYEQYF. The CDR3 bases are TGTGCCAGCAGTTCCGGGACAGGAGACTACGAGCAGTACTTC.

The chain links TRBV9 to TRBJ2-1; D ambiguous. Trimming cost V 0 bases and J 6 bases, with 7 bases left between them. CDR1 and CDR2 (germline): SGDLS, YYNGEE. This CDR3 has 13 amino acids. The chain's CDR3 is CASSVGGINEQFF. For the CDR3, the DNA is TGTGCCAGCAGCGTAGGAGGAATCAATGAGCAGTTCTTC.

The rearrangement links TRBV10-1 to TRBJ2-1, with D tentatively TRBD2 (5 bases). The CDR3 spans 14 residues. Germline values: CDR1 WNHNN, CDR2 SYGVQD (reference sequence). Trimming pared 8 bases from V and 5 bases from J, leaving 16 bases between. The CDR3 DNA sequence: TGCGCCAGCGGGCAAAGAGAGGGTCACAATGAGCAGTTCTTC. It translates to CASGQREGHNEQFF.

The chain uses TRBV6-5 and TRBJ2-7; D gene unclear. With 0 bases removed from V and 3 bases from J, the gap between germline ends came to 12 bases. The CDR3 length is 15 residues. Germline values: CDR1 MNHEY, CDR2 SVGAGI. In DNA form, the CDR3 reads TGTGCCAGCAGTTACTCGCCGTACCAGAACTACGAGCAGTACTTC. This gives the protein CASSYSPYQNYEQYF.